The present T cell receptor (beta chain) was sequenced within a study of cytomegalovirus exposure and HLA in healthy donors (dated by TCRdb to the late 2010s). Background on the whole study: In an earlier analysis of roughly 590 of the donors, less than 350 Gb of sequence data and approximately 100 million unique TCR beta sequences from about 190 million T cells were reported. An early release covering about 600 HLA-typed donors comprised roughly 300 gigabases of sequencing data and roughly 85 million unique TCR sequences. Among the roughly 410 genotyped donors, about 83% belonged to the genetic ancestry cluster associated with self-reported Caucasian donors. The study was designed to test whether signatures of past pathogen exposure could be identified by cataloging public T cell receptors. The T cell repertoires of 550 to 850 subjects were profiled by immunosequencing and related to cytomegalovirus serostatus. A separate validation cohort of 100 to 150 different subjects was used in addition to the 666-subject first cohort. High-throughput TCR immunosequencing, statistical association of individual TCRs with disease status, and machine learning were combined to predict cytomegalovirus infection status. A later analysis re-analyzed previously published TCR beta repertoires from 550 to 700 donors and added high-resolution HLA genotyping to study TCR occurrence patterns. In the later analysis, no new phenotypic data were used to find candidate immune exposures; instead, reliance was placed on TCR beta sequences and their occurrence across donors. To decide whether each TCR beta V gene segment behaved as functional or pseudogenic, an earlier analysis of approximately 620 of the donors relied on high-throughput TCR beta sequencing. Donor age, sex, ethnicity and CMV serostatus were compiled alongside the repertoire data. Genome-wide SNP genotypes for about three fifths of the 666 donors were used in a later genetic analysis, which treated that subset as a discovery cohort. All discovery cohort repertoires had been generated on a single sequencing platform. Both class I and class II loci were covered by HLA typing, at four-digit resolution. The number of typed donors differed by locus: 629-630 for A, B, C, DRB1 and DQB1; roughly 510 for DQA1; roughly 600 for DPA1; and approximately 450 for DPB1. A handful of DR-DQ haplotypes were handled as single units for association and clustering because linkage in the cohort was strong. Among over 350 genotyped donors of the cohort, an average of about 240,000 unique TCR beta nucleotide sequences were sequenced per donor, about a sixth of them non-productive.

To prepare the library, the immunoSEQ multiplex PCR assay was applied. A mixture of 60 forward primers for TCR Vbeta segments and 13 reverse primers for TCR Jbeta segments was used in the multiplex PCR. A multiplex PCR assay on genomic DNA amplified the CDR3 region of rearranged TCR beta genes. The amplified TCR beta libraries were sequenced on the Illumina HiSeq System as 87-base-pair reads. In the authors' own workflow: Across the 500 to 700 repertoires, a later analysis counted 80 million or so unique TCR beta chains, 8.5 million to 12 million of which were shared by at least two donors. To remove PCR and sequencing errors, raw reads were error-corrected and collapsed into unique sequences using a nearest-neighbor algorithm that merged closely related sequences. CDR3 sequences were aligned to IMGT reference sequences to assign V, D and J gene segments. For a sequence to be retained, a match of at least six nucleotides was required to both a V gene segment and a J gene segment. A rearrangement was called productive if the CDR3 had no stop codons and remained in frame with V and J, and every other rearrangement was called non-productive. Following IMGT convention, CDR3 was defined as the stretch from the second conserved V-encoded cysteine to the conserved J-encoded phenylalanine. Sequences without an unambiguous match to a single V gene segment were excluded from the earlier analysis of approximately 560 of the donors. In an earlier analysis of more than 500 of the donors, a V segment was called functional when productive rearrangements were above 56.7%, and segregating when the standard deviation between donors exceeded 5%. A statistical classification framework was built for diagnosing cytomegalovirus status from the catalog of TCR beta chain sequences. In a later analysis, TCR nucleotide sequences were compared against IMGT/GENE-DB human TR gene sequences so that V and J genes could be assigned. A later analysis assigned CDR3 sequences and most-parsimonious VDJ recombination scenarios with the TCRdist pipeline. In a later analysis, each TCR beta chain was defined by its CDR3 amino acid sequence together with its V-gene family, and reads without a unique V-gene family were excluded. To address suspected cross-contamination and a sequencing artifact, a later analysis removed a few hundred highly shared, low-generation-probability nucleotide sequences. A later analysis calculated a clonal expansion index for each public chain from normalized within-repertoire ranks of inferred template counts. In a later analysis, generation probabilities were computed with a VDJ recombination model fitted to out-of-frame rearrangements, and the resulting probabilities were checked against IGoR. A later analysis scored TCR-TCR, TCR-HLA and TCR-CMV co-occurrence with hypergeometric tests, applying a repertoire-size bias correction to TCR pairs. To estimate false discovery rates, a later analysis permuted the HLA or CMV assignments 20 times. In a later analysis, co-occurring TCRs were grouped using DBSCAN, with TCRdist sequence similarity added in when clustering inside HLA-allele-positive subsets. For co-occurrence clustering, repertoires with fewer than 30,000 or more than 120,000 public chains were excluded, along with 4 to 6 repertoires with anomalous nucleotide sharing. TCRdb's version of the immuneACCESS table is confined to in-frame rearrangements and falls short of the full clone set. An unresolved V gene accounts for under half of the shortfall where checked; the remainder is of unknown origin. V and J calls and clone size are those listed in that table; D and trimming were worked out from the DNA. Present in this sample are over 100,000 clones, roughly 68% of which were seen just once. The ten largest clones capture around 9% of the sample.

The cohort comprised around 690 healthy bone marrow donors. At the time of sampling, all cohort members were nominally healthy, though unrecorded immune exposures were likely present. The donor tested CMV seropositive, placing the donor among the 250 to 350 seropositive members of the cohort. Every donor gave a peripheral blood sample, and the peripheral blood mononuclear cells from that sample were used for TCR beta sequencing. Genomic DNA extraction from the blood cell samples was performed with the Qiagen DNeasy Blood Extraction Kit. This clone is a singleton in its sample. It has no known antigen specificity. The sample holds no much larger clone one base away, and base qualities are not on file. Here is what the overall study found, with its caveats: A further reported finding was that TCR beta sequences accurately predicted the HLA-A and HLA-B alleles for most subjects in the first cohort. In vitro tests confirmed that a few of the cytomegalovirus-associated TCR beta chains recognize cytomegalovirus antigens. The authors suggested that the approach could potentially be generalized to other disease states and immunological phenotypes. In a later analysis, 16,951 TCR beta sequences were associated with specific HLA alleles at a false discovery rate of 0.05. In a later analysis, HLA-associated TCR beta chains showed more clonal expansion and lower generation probabilities than non-associated chains that were equally common. Because counts were too low, under 20 rarely observed V segments, including chromosome 9 orphons, were left out of the earlier analysis of a few hundred of the donors. A later genetic analysis reported fewer N-insertions in productive TCRs among donors in an Asian-associated ancestry cluster than the roughly 690-donor mean. A later analysis found that TCR association rates varied across HLA loci, with DRB1 alleles showing the most associated TCRs and HLA-C alleles the fewest. A cluster of highly shared sequence variants was judged likely to be a technical artifact of the sequencing pipeline. Cytomegalovirus status was reported to be diagnosed by the classifier with high specificity and sensitivity in both the original and validation cohorts. For the cohort, immune exposure information was limited to CMV serostatus. The study listed 150 to 200 TCR beta chains as associated with cytomegalovirus. When HLA alleles, especially DR and DQ, strongly co-occurred, attributing TCR associations to individual alleles was difficult. In a later analysis, several top co-occurrence clusters were reported to appear linked to parvovirus B19, influenza, CMV and Epstein-Barr virus. HLA typing was unavailable for some donors at each locus, so association tests used only the typed subset. In a later analysis, most CMV-associated TCR beta chains were found to appear HLA-restricted, with HLA associations seemingly driven largely by CMV exposure. Across donors, most TCR sequences were observed very rarely, whereas some public TCRs were present in many individuals. A later genetic analysis associated a missense DCLRE1C variant with V-gene and J-gene trimming of TCR beta chains, and an independent cohort replicated the association. Correlated functional status among segregating V segments might reflect linkage disequilibrium, but an unknown experimental factor could not be ruled out. Roughly uniform sequencing depth across donors was assumed in presence/absence analyses, although this assumption may not hold. An earlier analysis of some 590 of the donors showed that most TCR beta V segments appeared in productive rearrangements either about 87% or about 30% of the time, which broadly matched IMGT annotations. This cohort had only TCR beta chains sequenced, and the lack of alpha or paired-chain data limited which features could be detected.

The sample comprised PBMCs. The source of this sequence is a man aged 30 to 45 in good health and CMV-seropositive.

The CDR3 protein: CASSFAVGGGYTF. The nucleotides read TGCGCCAGCAGCTTCGCAGTCGGCGGTGGCTACACCTTC. In this chain, TRBV5-1 is recombined with TRBJ1-2, with an unclear D gene assignment. V was cut back by 2 bases and J by 7 bases, leaving a gap of 12 bases between them. The germline V gene yields SGHRS for CDR1 and YFSETQ for CDR2. The CDR3 runs 13 amino acids, cysteine and phenylalanine included. Of all the DNA, just the CDR3 is kept, 39 bases in frame from base 1.